Shown below are 19 T cell receptor beta chains from a single sample sequenced in a study of blood T cell repertoires in COVID-19. Libraries were prepared by immunoSEQ multiplex PCR; TCRdb keeps only in-frame clonotypes and omits some of them. The data contain around 100,000 clones, more than 65% of them seen just once; the ten biggest clones take up roughly a third. The sequenced sample consisted of peripheral blood. Source of these receptors: a man between 65 and 79 years old with active or convalescent COVID-19.

The gene calls are TRBV7-8 and TRBJ1-2; no clear D. V was shortened by 2 bases and J by 3 bases, with 16 bases between the two germline ends. The CDR3 has 16 residues. Germline values: CDR1 SGHVS, CDR2 FQNEAQ. The CDR3, as DNA: TGTGCCAGCAGCTTAAGTGGCGGCACCGAAGACTATGGCTACACCTTC. Its protein is CASSLSGGTEDYGYTF.

V and J are TRBV5-1 and TRBJ1-2; D not certain. Per the germline V gene, CDR1 is SGHRS and CDR2 is YFSETQ. The CDR3 sequence is 16 residues long. V was shortened by 0 bases and J by 4 bases, with 16 bases between the two germline ends. This chain's CDR3 is CASSLGSGQNLYGYTF. CDR3 in DNA: TGCGCCAGCAGCTTGGGTTCAGGTCAAAACCTCTATGGCTACACCTTC.

This clone has more than one count but fewer than ten. This chain links TRBV5-1 with TRBJ1-2, with a possible D match to TRBD1 (6 bases). The CDR3 is 13 residues long. Germline CDR1 is SGHRS and CDR2 is YFSETQ. Trimming shortened V by 4 bases and J by 4 bases, and 11 bases separated the two germline ends. The CDR3 DNA sequence: TGCGCCAGCAGCATGGACAGCCCCTATGGCTACACCTTC. This encodes CASSMDSPYGYTF.

V usage is TRBV3-1 (or the pseudogene TRBV3-2) and J usage is TRBJ1-2; D is unresolved. The CDR3 totals 14 residues. Trimming pared 3 bases from V and 2 bases from J, leaving 10 bases between. In germline, CDR1 is LGHDT, CDR2 YNNKEL (reference sequence). The CDR3 coding sequence is TGTGCCAGCAGCCACCTTGACGGGAACTATGGCTACACCTTC. This sequence encodes CASSHLDGNYGYTF.

Concerning this clone: At one boundary the junction diverges from the germline segment, which might be a read error. The J gene is TRBJ2-1, the V gene TRBV7-9; possible D gene TRBD2, 6 bases. Germline lookup yields CDR1 SEHNR and CDR2 FQNEAQ (reference sequence). The CDR3 consists of 12 residues. Here the CDR3 reads CAVGTYHNEQFF. CDR3 DNA sequence: TGCGCGGTGGGGACTTATCACAATGAGCAGTTCTTC.

Concerning this clone: At one end, the junction sequence differs from germline, possibly due to a read error. J is TRBJ2-7 and V is TRBV12-3 or TRBV12-4; D gene ambiguous. The CDR3 contains 11 residues. CDR3 loop: CASSLASEQYF. The CDR3 DNA reads as TGTGCCAGCAGCTTAGCCAGCGAGCAGTACTTC.

The V call is TRBV29-1, the J call TRBJ2-6; weak D call: TRBD1 (5 bases). Germline loops: CDR1 SQVTM, CDR2 ANQGSEA. The CDR3 runs to 14 residues. V lost 6 bases and J lost 3, with 12 bases in between. For the CDR3, the DNA is TGCAGCGTAAGTGGGGCCTATGGGGCCAACGTCCTGACTTTC. As protein: CSVSGAYGANVLTF.

This clone ranks as medium-sized. J is TRBJ2-1 and V is TRBV24-1; 7 positions match TRBD2. CDR1 KGHDR and CDR2 SFDVKD come from the germline V gene. The CDR3 totals 12 residues. The V segment lost 6 bases and the J segment 6 bases; nucleotides outside the gene matches: 1. This chain's CDR3 is CATSPGGNEQFF. CDR3 sequence (DNA): TGTGCCACCAGTCCGGGGGGCAATGAGCAGTTCTTC.

The rearrangement uses TRBV5-1 and TRBJ1-1, with 8 bases lining up with TRBD1. V lost 3 bases and J lost 4; bases outside the gene matches: 5. The germline gives CDR1 SGHRS, CDR2 YFSETQ. The CDR3 runs 14 residues. The CDR3 region has the DNA TGCGCCAGCAGCTCGCAGGGGGCTAGCACTGAAGCTTTCTTT. It specifies CASSSQGASTEAFF.

The rearrangement links TRBV18 to TRBJ2-5; D not certain. The CDR3 is 14 amino acids. The ends were cut back, 2 bases at V and 4 bases at J, with 11 bases in the middle. The V gene's germline CDR1 is KGHSH and CDR2 LQKENI. In nucleotides, the CDR3 is TGTGCCAGCTCACCAGAGGTTATTAGAGAGACCCAGTACTTC. As protein: CASSPEVIRETQYF.

This clone appeared a few times. J is TRBJ2-7 and V is TRBV5-6; 7 nucleotides align to TRBD1. With 3 bases clipped from V and 0 bases from J, the junction kept 6 bases outside the gene matches. CDR1 and CDR2 from the germline V gene are SGHDT and YYEEEE. This CDR3 is built from 15 residues. As DNA, the CDR3 is TGTGCCAGCAGCTCCCCAGGGGGACCCTCCTACGAGCAGTACTTC. Residues: CASSSPGGPSYEQYF.

The J gene is TRBJ2-1, the V gene TRBV15; possible D gene TRBD1, 5 bases. The V gene lost 0 bases and the J gene lost 0 bases, with 15 bases spanning the gap. This CDR3 has 18 residues. The germline CDR1 and CDR2 sequences are LNHNV and YYDKDF (reference sequence). The CDR3 sequence is CATSRDPLGAASYNEQFF. The CDR3 DNA reads TGTGCCACCAGCAGAGATCCCTTAGGGGCTGCCTCCTACAATGAGCAGTTCTTC. The variable domain in full, completed from reference TRBV15 and TRBJ2-1, reads DAMVIQNPRYQVTQFGKPVTLSCSQTLNHNVMYWYQQKSSQAPKLLFHYYDKDFNNEADTPDNFQSRRPNTSFCFLDIRSPGLGDTAMYLCATSRDPLGAASYNEQFFGPGTRLTVL.

The chain joins TRBV10-3 to TRBJ1-5; no clear D. The CDR3 is 14 residues long. Between the trimmed V and J ends, which lost 9 bases and 1 base, there was a span of 13 bases. Germline-derived CDR1 and CDR2 are ENHRY and SYGVKD. The CDR3 region has the DNA TGTGCCATTCGGGAAACGGACAGCAATCAGCCCCAGCATTTT. Translated: CAIRETDSNQPQHF.

This chain uses TRBV25-1 with TRBJ2-7; TRBD1 aligns across 11 bases. V trimming: 4 bases; J trimming: 6 bases; junction bases outside the gene matches: 5. CDR1 is MGHDK and CDR2 is SYGVNS in the germline V gene. CDR3 length: 14 residues. The CDR3 sequence is CASSGTGGLSEQYF. The CDR3 nucleotides are TGTGCCAGCAGTGGGACAGGGGGCCTCTCCGAGCAGTACTTC.

The V gene is TRBV4-1, the J gene TRBJ2-2; 10 nucleotides agree with TRBD2. The V and J ends lost 4 bases and 6 bases, in that order; junction bases with no gene match: 14. Looked up from germline, CDR1 is MGHRA and CDR2 is YSYEKL. CDR3 length equals 18 residues. The CDR3: CASSPQALAGIVAGELFF. CDR3 sequence (DNA): TGCGCCAGCAGCCCTCAAGCACTAGCGGGAATCGTGGCCGGGGAGCTGTTTTTT.

The chain recombines TRBV2 with TRBJ2-5; TRBD2 matches 9 bases. The CDR3 has 15 residues. Germline lookup yields CDR1 SNHLY and CDR2 FYNNEI. With 2 bases clipped from V and 7 bases from J, the junction kept 8 bases outside the gene matches. The CDR3 nucleotides are TGTGCCAGCAGTGAATGGGGGCGGGGGGGCGTGACCCAGTACTTC. This translates into CASSEWGRGGVTQYF.

The table lists this clone with a count of one. This rearrangement joins TRBV28 to TRBJ2-1, with TRBD2 matching over 15 bases. V lost 5 bases and J lost 8; bases outside the gene matches: 10. Looked up from germline, CDR1 is MDHEN and CDR2 is SYDVKM. The CDR3 is 17 amino acids. The DNA for the CDR3 is TGTGCCAGCAGTCCCCGGACTAGCGGGGGGGCAGGCGATGAGCAGTTCTTC. This encodes CASSPRTSGGAGDEQFF.

This clone was counted between two and nine times. The sample has other DNA sequences that encode this CDR3 too. The J gene is TRBJ2-7, the V gene TRBV5-1; 8 nucleotides agree with TRBD1. After removal of 2 bases from V and 1 base from J, the junction contained 2 bases not matched to a gene. The CDR3 consists of 14 residues. Germline-derived CDR1 and CDR2 are SGHRS and YFSETQ. CDR3 DNA: TGCGCCAGCAGCTTAGGACAGGGATCCTACGAGCAGTACTTC. This encodes CASSLGQGSYEQYF.

V gene TRBV4-1 combines with J gene TRBJ1-5; D is undetermined. Trimming stripped 4 bases from V and 2 bases from J, with 15 bases between. Germline CDR1 and CDR2: MGHRA and YSYEKL. The length of the CDR3 is 16 residues. This CDR3 reads CASSLAVTQRNQPQHF. CDR3 DNA: TGCGCCAGCAGCCTAGCAGTCACCCAACGCAATCAGCCCCAGCATTTT.